Sequencing of this T cell receptor (beta chain) was carried out in a study of glioma-infiltrating T cells after dendritic cell vaccination. The immunoSEQ assay amplified TCRB CDR3 from up to about 2 ug DNA. Some clones are missing from TCRdb's copy, which holds only in-frame ones; the method was immunoSEQ multiplex PCR. Among approximately 67,000 clones, around 86% were seen once, and the ten largest hold 7% to 9%. In this sample, this clone turned up once. From germline, CDR1 is MNHNY and CDR2 SVGAGI (reference sequence). Trimming pared 0 bases from V and 8 bases from J, leaving 13 bases between. This CDR3 contains 14 residues.

This receptor was obtained from a human donor with glioblastoma. The chain recombines TRBV6-6 with TRBJ1-1; D not certain. The source material was blood, sampled before dendritic cell vaccination. The CDR3 DNA reads as TGTGCCAGCAGTTACTCGTCTAACCCTCCCGAAGCTTTCTTT. It specifies CASSYSSNPPEAFF.